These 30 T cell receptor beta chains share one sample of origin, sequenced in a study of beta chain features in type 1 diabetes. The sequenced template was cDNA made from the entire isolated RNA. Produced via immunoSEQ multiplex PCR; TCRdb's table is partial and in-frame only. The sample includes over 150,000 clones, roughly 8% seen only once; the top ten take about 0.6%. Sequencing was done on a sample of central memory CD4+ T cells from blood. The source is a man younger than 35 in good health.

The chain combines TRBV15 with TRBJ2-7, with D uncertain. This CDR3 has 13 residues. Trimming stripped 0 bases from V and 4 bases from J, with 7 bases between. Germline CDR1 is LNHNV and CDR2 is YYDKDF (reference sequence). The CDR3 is CATSRDQSYEQYF. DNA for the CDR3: TGTGCCACCAGCAGAGATCAGTCTTACGAGCAGTACTTC.

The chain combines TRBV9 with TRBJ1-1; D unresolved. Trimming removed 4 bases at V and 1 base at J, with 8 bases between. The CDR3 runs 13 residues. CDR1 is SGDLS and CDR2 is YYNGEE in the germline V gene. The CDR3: CASSTRQNTEAFF. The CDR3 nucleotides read TGTGCCAGCAGCACGCGACAGAACACTGAAGCTTTCTTT.

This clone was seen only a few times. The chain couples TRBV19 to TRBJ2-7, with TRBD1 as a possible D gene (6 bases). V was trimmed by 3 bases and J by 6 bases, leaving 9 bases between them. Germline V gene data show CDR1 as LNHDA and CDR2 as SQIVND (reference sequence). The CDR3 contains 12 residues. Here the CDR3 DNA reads TGTGCCAGTAGTATGGTAGGGGGCGAGCAGTACTTC. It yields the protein CASSMVGGEQYF.

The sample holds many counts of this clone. DNA for the CDR3: TGTGCCAGCAGTTTCCCGGGAAGCGGGGGAACACCCCTCCACTTT. As protein: CASSFPGSGGTPLHF. The chain links TRBV28 to TRBJ1-6, with D possibly being TRBD1 (5 bases). Germline V gene data show CDR1 as MDHEN and CDR2 as SYDVKM. The CDR3 sequence is 15 residues long. The V and J ends lost 3 bases and 11 bases respectively, with 17 bases between them.

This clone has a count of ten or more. CDR3: CASSIGQGTYEQYF. In DNA form, the CDR3 reads TGTGCCAGCAGCATCGGACAGGGAACCTACGAGCAGTACTTC. This chain connects TRBV7-8 to TRBJ2-7, with 8 bases matching TRBD1. CDR3 length equals 14 residues. J was trimmed by 2 bases and V by 5 bases; bases with no gene match: 5. Germline loops: CDR1 SGHVS, CDR2 FQNEAQ.

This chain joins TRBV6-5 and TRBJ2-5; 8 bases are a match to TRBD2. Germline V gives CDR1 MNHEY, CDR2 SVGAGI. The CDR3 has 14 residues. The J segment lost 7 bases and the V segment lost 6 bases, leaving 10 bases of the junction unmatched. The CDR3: CASSLRASGLTQYF. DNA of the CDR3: TGTGCCAGCAGCCTCCGGGCTAGCGGGTTGACCCAGTACTTC.

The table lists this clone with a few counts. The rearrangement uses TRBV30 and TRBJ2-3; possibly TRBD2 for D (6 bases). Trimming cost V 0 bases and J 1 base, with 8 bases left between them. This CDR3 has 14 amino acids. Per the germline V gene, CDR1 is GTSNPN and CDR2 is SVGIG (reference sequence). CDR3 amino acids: CAWSVIAGTDTQYF. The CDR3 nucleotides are TGTGCCTGGAGTGTAATAGCGGGCACAGATACGCAGTATTTT. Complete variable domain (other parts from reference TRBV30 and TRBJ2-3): SQTIHQWPATLVQPVGSPLSLECTVEGTSNPNLYWYRQAAGRGLQLLFYSVGIGQISSEVPQNLSASRPQDRQFILSSKKLLLSDSGFYLCAWSVIAGTDTQYFGPGTRLTVL.

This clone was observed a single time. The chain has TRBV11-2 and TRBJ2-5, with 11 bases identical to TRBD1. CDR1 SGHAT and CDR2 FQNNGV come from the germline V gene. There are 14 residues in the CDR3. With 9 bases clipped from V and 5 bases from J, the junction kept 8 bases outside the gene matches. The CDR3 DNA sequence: TGTGCCAGTAGAAGGGACAGGGGGGGGGAGACCCAGTACTTC. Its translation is CASRRDRGGETQYF.

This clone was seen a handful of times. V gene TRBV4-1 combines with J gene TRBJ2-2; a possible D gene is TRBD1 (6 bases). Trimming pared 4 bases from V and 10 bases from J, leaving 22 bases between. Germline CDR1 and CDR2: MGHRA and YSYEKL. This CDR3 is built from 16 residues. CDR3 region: CASSPLGSGALEELFF. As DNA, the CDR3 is TGCGCCAGCAGCCCCCTTGGGTCAGGGGCCCTAGAGGAGCTGTTTTTT.

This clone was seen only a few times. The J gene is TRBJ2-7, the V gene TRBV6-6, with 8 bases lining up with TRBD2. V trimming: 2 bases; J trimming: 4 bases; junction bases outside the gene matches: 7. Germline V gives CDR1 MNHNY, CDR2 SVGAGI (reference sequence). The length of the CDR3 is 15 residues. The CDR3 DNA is TGTGCCAGCAGTTACGGGTCTAGCGGGTTATACGAGCAGTACTTC. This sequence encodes CASSYGSSGLYEQYF.

The CDR3 DNA follows: TGTGCCAGCAGCTTTCTAAGGGGGGGCCGTACCGGGGAGCTGTTTTTT. The encoded protein is CASSFLRGGRTGELFF. The genes are TRBV5-4 and TRBJ2-2, with D possibly TRBD2 on 7 matching bases. The CDR3 sequence is 16 residues long. With 2 bases removed from V and 5 bases from J, the gap between germline ends came to 16 bases. Per the germline V gene, CDR1 is SGHNT and CDR2 is YYREEE (reference sequence).

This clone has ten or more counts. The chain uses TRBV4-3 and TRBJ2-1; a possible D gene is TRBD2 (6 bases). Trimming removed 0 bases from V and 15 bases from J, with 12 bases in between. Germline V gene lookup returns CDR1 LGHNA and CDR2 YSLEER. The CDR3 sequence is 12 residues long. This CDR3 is CASSQDPGSLFF. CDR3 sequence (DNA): TGCGCCAGCAGCCAAGATCCCGGGAGTCTGTTCTTC.

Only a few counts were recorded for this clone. CDR3 region: CASRGTVTTGELFF. DNA of the CDR3: TGTGCCAGCAGGGGGACAGTGACCACCGGGGAGCTGTTTTTT. This sequence joins TRBV28 and TRBJ2-2, with TRBD1 matching 7 bases. CDR1 and CDR2 (germline): MDHEN, SYDVKM. The CDR3 is made up of 14 amino acids. V shed 6 bases, J shed 4 bases, and the junction held 5 bases outside the gene matches.

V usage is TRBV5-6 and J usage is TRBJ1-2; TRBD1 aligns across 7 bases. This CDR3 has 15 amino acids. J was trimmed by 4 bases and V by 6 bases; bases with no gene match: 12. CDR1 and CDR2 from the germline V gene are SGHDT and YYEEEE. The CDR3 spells CASKHTSQGSYGYTF. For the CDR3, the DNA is TGTGCCAGCAAACATACGTCACAGGGGTCCTATGGCTACACCTTC.

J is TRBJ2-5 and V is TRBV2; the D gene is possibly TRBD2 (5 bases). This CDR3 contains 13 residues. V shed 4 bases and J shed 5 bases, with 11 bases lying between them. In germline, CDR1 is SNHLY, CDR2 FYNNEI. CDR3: CASSGDSAETQYF. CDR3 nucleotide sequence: TGTGCCAGCAGTGGGGATAGCGCCGAGACCCAGTACTTC.

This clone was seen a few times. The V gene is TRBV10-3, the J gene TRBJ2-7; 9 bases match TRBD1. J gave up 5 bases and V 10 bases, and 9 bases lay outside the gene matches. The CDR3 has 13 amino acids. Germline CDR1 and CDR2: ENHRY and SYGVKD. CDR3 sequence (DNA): TGTGCCACCAGCTGGGACAGGGCGAACGAGCAGTACTTC. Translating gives CATSWDRANEQYF.

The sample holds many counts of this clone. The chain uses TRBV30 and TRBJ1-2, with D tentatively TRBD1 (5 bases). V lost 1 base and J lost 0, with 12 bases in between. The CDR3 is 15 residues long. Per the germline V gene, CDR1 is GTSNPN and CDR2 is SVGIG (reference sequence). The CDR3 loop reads CAWSAARAANYGYTF. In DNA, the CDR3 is TGTGCCTGGAGTGCGGCCAGGGCAGCTAACTATGGCTACACCTTC.

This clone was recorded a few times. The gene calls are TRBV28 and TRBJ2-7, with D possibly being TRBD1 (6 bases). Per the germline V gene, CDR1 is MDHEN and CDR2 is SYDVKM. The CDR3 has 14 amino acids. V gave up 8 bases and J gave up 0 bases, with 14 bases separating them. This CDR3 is CASGRTGFSYEQYF. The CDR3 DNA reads TGTGCCAGCGGCCGAACAGGGTTCTCCTACGAGCAGTACTTC. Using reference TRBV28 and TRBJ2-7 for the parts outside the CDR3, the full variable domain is DVKVTQSSRYLVKRTGEKVFLECVQDMDHENMFWYRQDPGLGLRLIYFSYDVKMKEKGDIPEGYSVSREKKERFSLILESASTNQTSMYLCASGRTGFSYEQYFGPGTRLTVT.

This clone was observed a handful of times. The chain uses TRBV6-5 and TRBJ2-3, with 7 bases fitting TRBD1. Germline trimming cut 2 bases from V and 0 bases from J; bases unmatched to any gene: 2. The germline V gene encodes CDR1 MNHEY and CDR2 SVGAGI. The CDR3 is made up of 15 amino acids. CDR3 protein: CASSYGQDSTDTQYF. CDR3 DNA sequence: TGTGCCAGCAGTTACGGACAGGACAGCACAGATACGCAGTATTTT.

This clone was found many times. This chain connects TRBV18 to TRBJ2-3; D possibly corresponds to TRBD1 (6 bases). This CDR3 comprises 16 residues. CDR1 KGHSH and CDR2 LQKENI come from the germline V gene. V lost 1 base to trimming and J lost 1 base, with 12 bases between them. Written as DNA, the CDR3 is TGTGCCAGCTCACCACAAACAGGGACGGGCACAGATACGCAGTATTTT. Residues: CASSPQTGTGTDTQYF.

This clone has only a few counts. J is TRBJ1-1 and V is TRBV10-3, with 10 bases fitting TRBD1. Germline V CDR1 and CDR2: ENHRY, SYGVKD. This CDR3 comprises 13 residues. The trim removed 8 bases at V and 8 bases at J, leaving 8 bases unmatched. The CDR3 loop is CAISQDRGLEAFF. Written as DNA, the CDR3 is TGTGCCATCTCACAAGACAGGGGGCTAGAAGCTTTCTTT.

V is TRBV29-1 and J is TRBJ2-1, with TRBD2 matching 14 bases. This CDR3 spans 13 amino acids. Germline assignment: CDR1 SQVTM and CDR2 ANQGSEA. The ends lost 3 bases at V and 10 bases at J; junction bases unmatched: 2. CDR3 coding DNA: TGCAGCGTTGAGGGACTAGCGGGAGCCGAGCAGTTCTTC. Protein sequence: CSVEGLAGAEQFF.

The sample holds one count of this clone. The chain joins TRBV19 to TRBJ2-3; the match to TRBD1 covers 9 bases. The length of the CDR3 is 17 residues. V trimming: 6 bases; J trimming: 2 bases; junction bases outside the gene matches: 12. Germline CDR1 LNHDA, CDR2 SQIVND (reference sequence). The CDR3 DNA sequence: TGTGCCAGTAGCATTGGTCGTAGGACAGGGGCCACAGATACGCAGTATTTT. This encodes CASSIGRRTGATDTQYF.

Written as DNA, the CDR3 is TGTGCCAGCAGCGTAGGGACTAGCGGGAGTAATGAGCAGTTCTTC. Its protein is CASSVGTSGSNEQFF. The chain employs TRBV9 and TRBJ2-1, with TRBD2 identical over 13 bases. This CDR3 is 15 amino acids long. V was pared by 0 bases and J by 7 bases, with 1 base of the junction left unmatched. In germline, CDR1 is SGDLS, CDR2 YYNGEE.

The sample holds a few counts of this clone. The CDR3 coding sequence is TGCGCCAGCAGCTTGGGGGGACTAGCGGGGACCACAGATACGCAGTATTTT. It specifies CASSLGGLAGTTDTQYF. The V gene is TRBV5-1, the J gene TRBJ2-3; 13 bases fit TRBD2. The CDR3 has 17 amino acids. Trimming at V came to 0 bases and at J to 2 bases, leaving 3 bases not matched to a gene. Germline V gene sequence: CDR1 SGHRS, CDR2 YFSETQ.

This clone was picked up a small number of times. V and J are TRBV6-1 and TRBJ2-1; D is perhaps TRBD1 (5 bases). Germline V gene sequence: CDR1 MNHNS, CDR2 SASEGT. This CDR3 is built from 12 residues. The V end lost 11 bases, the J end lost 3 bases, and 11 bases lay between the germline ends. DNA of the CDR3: TGTGCCGTGGGGCGTCTCTACAATGAGCAGTTCTTC. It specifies CAVGRLYNEQFF.

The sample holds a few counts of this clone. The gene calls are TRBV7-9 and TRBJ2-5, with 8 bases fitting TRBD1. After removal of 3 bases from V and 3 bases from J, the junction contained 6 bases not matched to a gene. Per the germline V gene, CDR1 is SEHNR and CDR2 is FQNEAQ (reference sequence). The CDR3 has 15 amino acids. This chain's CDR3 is CASSFSPTGEETQYF. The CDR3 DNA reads TGTGCCAGCAGCTTCTCACCGACAGGGGAAGAGACCCAGTACTTC.

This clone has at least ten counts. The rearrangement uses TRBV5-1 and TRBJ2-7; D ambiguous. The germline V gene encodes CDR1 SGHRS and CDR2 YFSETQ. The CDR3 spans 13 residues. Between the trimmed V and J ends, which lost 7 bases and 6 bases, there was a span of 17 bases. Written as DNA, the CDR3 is TGCGCCAGCTCCGCAGATGTCGTCCCCGAGCAGTACTTC. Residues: CASSADVVPEQYF.

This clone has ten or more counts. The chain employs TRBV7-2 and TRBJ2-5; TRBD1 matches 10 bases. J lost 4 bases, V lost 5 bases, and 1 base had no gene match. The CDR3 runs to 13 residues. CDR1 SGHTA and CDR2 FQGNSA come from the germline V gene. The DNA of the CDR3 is TGTGCCAGCAGCCGGGACAGGGGAGAGACCCAGTACTTC. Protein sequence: CASSRDRGETQYF.

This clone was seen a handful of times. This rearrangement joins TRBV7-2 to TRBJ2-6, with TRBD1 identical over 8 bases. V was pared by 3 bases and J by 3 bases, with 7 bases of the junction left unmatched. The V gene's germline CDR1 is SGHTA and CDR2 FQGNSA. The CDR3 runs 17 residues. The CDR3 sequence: CASSFAGGLGGANVLTF. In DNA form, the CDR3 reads TGTGCCAGCAGCTTTGCAGGGGGCTTGGGTGGGGCCAACGTCCTGACTTTC.